This T cell receptor (beta chain) emerged from a study of blood T cells in healthy people across ages. A second roughly 6 to 12 cycle PCR used barcoded and J-beta primers. Sequencing recovered at least 2.5 million CDR3-containing paired-end reads from each sample. TCRdb itself ran the 5' RACE reads through MiXCR, one entry per CDR3 protein. The sample contains 700,000 or so distinct CDR3 sequences, less than 45% of which appear only once. The clonotype comes from a man older than 75 in good health. The sequenced material came from blood.

The CDR3 spells CASSEFLDRGYGYTF. The CDR3 nucleotides read TGTGCCAGCAGTGAATTCCTAGACAGGGGCTATGGCTACACCTTC. V gene TRBV25-1 combines with J gene TRBJ1-2; 8 positions agree with TRBD1. Germline V gene lookup returns CDR1 MGHDK and CDR2 SYGVNS. CDR3 length: 15 residues. V dropped 1 base and J dropped 4; count of bases not matched to a gene: 5.